The 18 T cell receptor beta chains presented below share a single source sample, sequenced in a study of early T cells in non-severe SARS-CoV-2 infection. TCRdb reprocessed the 5' RACE reads with MiXCR, giving one entry per CDR3 protein. The sample holds approximately 99,000 distinct CDR3 sequences; over 10% are singletons and the top ten take around 3%. Sequencing was carried out using whole blood. These TCRs come from an adult who was a healthcare worker with PCR-confirmed SARS-CoV-2 infection or an uninfected control (not recorded which).

CDR3 nucleotides: TGTGCCAGCAGCTCTAGACAGGGCGGCGACACTGAAGCTTTCTTT. Protein product: CASSSRQGGDTEAFF. The V gene is TRBV11-2, the J gene TRBJ1-1; 7 nucleotides match TRBD1. This CDR3 spans 15 amino acids. Germline CDR1 is SGHAT and CDR2 is FQNNGV. Losses at the gene ends were 4 bases for V and 3 bases for J; bases not matched to a gene: 8.

This clonotype was picked up many times. The genes are TRBV29-1 and TRBJ2-3, with D possibly matching TRBD2 (5 bases). The CDR3 totals 14 residues. The germline V gene has CDR1 SQVTM and CDR2 ANQGSEA. V shed 3 bases and J shed 4 bases, with 14 bases lying between them. CDR3 residues: CSVEFGKPPDTQYF. The CDR3 DNA reads as TGCAGCGTTGAGTTCGGGAAACCACCAGATACGCAGTATTTT.

This chain uses TRBV18 with TRBJ1-2; D gene uncertain. Trimming stripped 1 base from V and 6 bases from J, with 15 bases between. The CDR3 loop spans 15 amino acids. Germline values: CDR1 KGHSH, CDR2 LQKENI. The CDR3 is CASSPLGQASDGYTF. The CDR3 nucleotides are TGTGCCAGCTCACCACTGGGCCAGGCCTCTGATGGCTACACCTTC.

V and J are TRBV5-1 and TRBJ2-3; 9 bases align to TRBD1. The J segment lost 6 bases and the V segment lost 3 bases, leaving 5 bases of the junction unmatched. Germline loops: CDR1 SGHRS, CDR2 YFSETQ. CDR3 length equals 14 residues. This CDR3 reads CASSSTGGADTQYF. In nucleotides, the CDR3 is TGCGCCAGCAGCTCTACAGGGGGCGCGGATACGCAGTATTTT.

The chain has TRBV15 and TRBJ1-6, with TRBD1 matching over 7 bases. CDR3 length equals 16 residues. With V trimmed by 2 bases and J by 4 bases, 5 bases remained unmatched. CDR1 and CDR2 from the germline V gene are LNHNV and YYDKDF (reference sequence). The CDR3 reads CATSRLAGQYNSPLHF. The CDR3 DNA reads TGTGCCACCAGCAGATTGGCGGGACAGTATAATTCACCCCTCCACTTT.

The rearrangement links TRBV28 to TRBJ1-6, with D tentatively TRBD1 (5 bases). Germline V lookup: CDR1 MDHEN, CDR2 SYDVKM. The CDR3 extends over 14 amino acids. Trimming stripped 2 bases from V and 10 bases from J, with 12 bases between. The CDR3 protein is CASSLQGDGSPLHF. In DNA form, the CDR3 reads TGTGCCAGCAGTTTACAGGGAGACGGGTCACCCCTCCACTTT.

This chain connects TRBV28 to TRBJ1-4, with unresolved D. Germline-derived CDR1 and CDR2 are MDHEN and SYDVKM. Trimming pared 5 bases from V and 0 bases from J, leaving 7 bases between. The CDR3 runs 14 residues. The CDR3 loop reads CASSPSSTNEKLFF. The CDR3 nucleotides are TGTGCCAGCAGTCCTAGTTCAACTAATGAAAAACTGTTTTTT. The full variable domain, completed using reference TRBV28 and TRBJ1-4, is DVKVTQSSRYLVKRTGEKVFLECVQDMDHENMFWYRQDPGLGLRLIYFSYDVKMKEKGDIPEGYSVSREKKERFSLILESASTNQTSMYLCASSPSSTNEKLFFGSGTQLSVL.

This clonotype was observed many times. V is TRBV6-1 and J is TRBJ2-7; D possibly corresponds to TRBD2 (5 bases). CDR3 length: 13 residues. Trimming cost V 3 bases and J 11 bases, with 17 bases left between them. The V gene's germline CDR1 is MNHNS and CDR2 SASEGT. CDR3 nucleotides: TGTGCCAGCAGTGAGGAGGCCAGGTCGAGCAAGTACTTC. It yields the protein CASSEEARSSKYF.

The gene calls are TRBV12-3 or TRBV12-4 and TRBJ2-7; 10 bases line up with TRBD2. The CDR3 runs 16 residues. The ends lost 0 bases at V and 7 bases at J; junction bases unmatched: 9. The CDR3 DNA reads TGTGCCAGCAGTTTAGCCCAGAGCGGGAGGGCCCAGGAGCAGTACTTC. Amino acids: CASSLAQSGRAQEQYF.

This clonotype came up a few times. The CDR3: CASSQDSWAGELFF. The CDR3 DNA sequence: TGCGCCAGCAGCCAAGATTCGTGGGCCGGGGAGCTGTTTTTT. V gene TRBV4-1 combines with J gene TRBJ2-2; D gene unclear. Trimming removed 0 bases at V and 6 bases at J, with 8 bases between. The V gene's germline CDR1 is MGHRA and CDR2 YSYEKL. CDR3 length: 14 residues.

The chain links TRBV29-1 to TRBJ2-7; 8 nucleotides agree with TRBD1. After removal of 0 bases from V and 4 bases from J, the junction contained 11 bases not matched to a gene. The CDR3 runs to 16 residues. Germline loops: CDR1 SQVTM, CDR2 ANQGSEA. CDR3 residues: CSVEEARGRLRYEQYF. The CDR3, as DNA: TGCAGCGTTGAAGAAGCCAGGGGGCGTTTGAGGTACGAGCAGTACTTC.

The sample holds many counts of this clonotype. The V gene is TRBV29-1, the J gene TRBJ2-1; 8 bases align to TRBD2. CDR1 SQVTM and CDR2 ANQGSEA come from the germline V gene. Unmatched junction bases numbered 6, after V lost 4 bases and J lost 1 base. CDR3 size: 15 residues. CDR3 DNA: TGCAGCGTTGGAACTGCGGGGGGATCCTACAATGAGCAGTTCTTC. As protein: CSVGTAGGSYNEQFF.

Remarks on this clonotype: One junction end disagrees with the germline gene, perhaps due to a read error. This sequence joins TRBV12-3 or TRBV12-4 and TRBJ1-2; 7 bases are shared with TRBD1. CDR3 size: 15 residues. CDR3 bases: TGTGCCAACAGTCCCCACAGGGGCACCCTTTATGGCTACACCTTC. This gives the protein CANSPHRGTLYGYTF.

This clonotype was observed a few times. This chain uses TRBV6-6 with TRBJ2-3; 11 nucleotides agree with TRBD1. V was clipped by 3 bases and J by 5 bases; unmatched bases: 7. The CDR3 loop spans 16 amino acids. The germline CDR1 and CDR2 sequences are MNHNY and SVGAGI (reference sequence). The CDR3 is CASSYLGQGGLDTQYF. For the CDR3, the DNA is TGTGCCAGCAGTTATTTGGGACAGGGGGGTTTAGATACGCAGTATTTT.

This clonotype was detected only a few times. The chain has TRBV27 and TRBJ2-5, with 7 bases identical to TRBD1. The CDR3 contains 15 residues. Germline CDR1 MNHEY, CDR2 SMNVEV (reference sequence). V lost 5 bases and J lost 1; bases outside the gene matches: 7. CDR3 coding DNA: TGTGCCAGCAGTCCCCGGGACAGCTTCCAAGAGACCCAGTACTTC. Translated, it gives CASSPRDSFQETQYF.

This clonotype was seen only a few times. The chain uses TRBV6-1 and TRBJ2-3; tentatively, D is TRBD1 or TRBD2 (5 bases each). Germline CDR1 MNHNS, CDR2 SASEGT. V was pared by 4 bases and J by 0 bases, with 8 bases between. The CDR3 totals 14 residues. The chain's CDR3 is CASSARDSTDTQYF. CDR3 sequence (DNA): TGTGCCAGCAGTGCCCGGGACAGCACAGATACGCAGTATTTT.

This clonotype was seen a handful of times. V usage is TRBV29-1 and J usage is TRBJ2-1; 7 nucleotides match TRBD2. Germline CDR1 SQVTM, CDR2 ANQGSEA. The CDR3 length is 14 residues. J gave up 5 bases and V 4 bases, and 8 bases lay outside the gene matches. CDR3 loop: CSVARGVRDNEQFF. The CDR3 DNA follows: TGCAGCGTTGCCCGGGGGGTAAGGGACAATGAGCAGTTCTTC.

The table lists this clonotype with many counts. The chain carries TRBV9 and TRBJ1-1; tentative D call: TRBD1 (5 bases). The germline V gene has CDR1 SGDLS and CDR2 YYNGEE. With 4 bases removed from V and 1 base from J, the gap between germline ends came to 14 bases. The CDR3 is 15 amino acids. The CDR3 DNA is TGTGCCAGCAGCCCCCGACAGCGGGAGAACACTGAAGCTTTCTTT. It codes for CASSPRQRENTEAFF.